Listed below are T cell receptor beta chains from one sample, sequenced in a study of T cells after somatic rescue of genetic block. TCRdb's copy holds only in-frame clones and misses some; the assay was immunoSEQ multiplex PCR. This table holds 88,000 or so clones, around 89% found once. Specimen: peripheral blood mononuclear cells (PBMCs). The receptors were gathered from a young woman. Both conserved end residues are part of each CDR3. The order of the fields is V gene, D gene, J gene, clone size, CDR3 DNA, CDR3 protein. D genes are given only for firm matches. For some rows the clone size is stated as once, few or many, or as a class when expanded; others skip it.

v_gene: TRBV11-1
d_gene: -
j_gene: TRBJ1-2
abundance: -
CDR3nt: TGTGCCAGCAGTAGTATGTTGGGACACCAGAACTATGGCTACACCTTC
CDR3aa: CASSSMLGHQNYGYTF

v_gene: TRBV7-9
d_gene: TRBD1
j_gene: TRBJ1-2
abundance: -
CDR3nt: TGTGCCAGCAGTACAAAAACCGGGACAGGTGACTATGGCTACACCTTC
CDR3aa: CASSTKTGTGDYGYTF

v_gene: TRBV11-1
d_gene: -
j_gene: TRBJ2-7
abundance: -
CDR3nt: TGTGCCAGCAGCTTGGGGGGCGCACTCTACGAGCAGTACTTC
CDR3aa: CASSLGGALYEQYF

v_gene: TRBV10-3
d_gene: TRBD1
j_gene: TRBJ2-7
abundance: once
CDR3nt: TGTGCCATCAGTGGGCCCTCCGGGACAGGACGTTCCGACGAGCAGTACTTC
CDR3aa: CAISGPSGTGRSDEQYF

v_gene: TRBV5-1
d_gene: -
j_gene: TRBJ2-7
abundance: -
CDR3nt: TGCGCCAGCAGCTTGGCCCAAGGGGGCTACGAGCAGTACTTC
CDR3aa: CASSLAQGGYEQYF

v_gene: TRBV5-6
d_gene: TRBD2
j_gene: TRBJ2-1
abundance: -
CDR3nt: TGTGCCAGCAGCTCCCCAGCGGGAGTGGGATACAATGAGCAGTTCTTC
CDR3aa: CASSSPAGVGYNEQFF

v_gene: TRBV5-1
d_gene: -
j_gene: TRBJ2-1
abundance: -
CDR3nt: TGCGCCAGCAGCCCCCCCCAGGGCTCCTACAATGAGCAGTTCTTC
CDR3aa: CASSPPQGSYNEQFF

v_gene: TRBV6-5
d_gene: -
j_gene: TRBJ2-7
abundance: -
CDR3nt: TGTGCCAGCAGTTACTCCTCGAGGCGGCAGTACTTC
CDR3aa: CASSYSSRRQYF

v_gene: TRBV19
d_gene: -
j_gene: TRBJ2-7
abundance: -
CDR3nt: TGTGCCAGTACCCGAGGAACAGGGGAGCAGTACTTC
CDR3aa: CASTRGTGEQYF

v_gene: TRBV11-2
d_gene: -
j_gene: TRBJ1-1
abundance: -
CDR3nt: TGTGCCAGCAGCTTAGGGGCGGGAGTTTGGAACACTGAAGCTTTCTTT
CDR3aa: CASSLGAGVWNTEAFF

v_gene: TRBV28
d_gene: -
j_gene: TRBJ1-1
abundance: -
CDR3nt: TGTGCCAGCAGTTTAGTGGTGAACACTGAAGCTTTCTTT
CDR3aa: CASSLVVNTEAFF

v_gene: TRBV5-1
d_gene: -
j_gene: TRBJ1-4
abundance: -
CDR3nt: TGCGCCAGCAGCTTGGAGTGGGGTGGGAGTGAAAAACTGTTTTTT
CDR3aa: CASSLEWGGSEKLFF

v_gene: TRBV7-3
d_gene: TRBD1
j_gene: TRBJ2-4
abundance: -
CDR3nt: TGTGCCAGCAGCACACAGGGGGCAGTAAACATTCAGTACTTC
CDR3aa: CASSTQGAVNIQYF

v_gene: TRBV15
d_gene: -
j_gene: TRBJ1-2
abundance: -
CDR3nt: TGTGCCACCAGCAGACAGGCAAACTATGGCTACACCTTC
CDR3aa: CATSRQANYGYTF

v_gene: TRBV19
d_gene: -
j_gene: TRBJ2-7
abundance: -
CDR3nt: TGTGCCAGTAGTGCCCGGGACATTTTCTACGAGCAGTACTTC
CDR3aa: CASSARDIFYEQYF

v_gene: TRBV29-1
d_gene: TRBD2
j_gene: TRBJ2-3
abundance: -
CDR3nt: TGCAGCGTTGCAACTAGCGGGAGTGGTTTAGATACGCAGTATTTT
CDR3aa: CSVATSGSGLDTQYF

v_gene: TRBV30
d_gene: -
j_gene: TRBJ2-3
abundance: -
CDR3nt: TGTGCCTGGGGCTCCTCAGATACGCAGTATTTT
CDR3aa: CAWGSSDTQYF

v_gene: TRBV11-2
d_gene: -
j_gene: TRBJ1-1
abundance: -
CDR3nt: TGTGCCAGCAGCTTAGCTCGTGGGTACACTGAAGCTTTCTTT
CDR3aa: CASSLARGYTEAFF

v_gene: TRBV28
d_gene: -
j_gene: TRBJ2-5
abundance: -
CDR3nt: TGTGCCAGCAGTTTGATTGGAGGGGAGACCCAGTACTTC
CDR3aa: CASSLIGGETQYF

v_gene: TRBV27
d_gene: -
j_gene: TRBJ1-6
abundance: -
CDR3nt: TGTGCCACCAAGGGGGTAGCAATTTCACCCCTCCACTTT
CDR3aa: CATKGVAISPLHF

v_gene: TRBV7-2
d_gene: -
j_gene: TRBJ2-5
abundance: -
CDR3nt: TGTGCCAGCAGCCCCTGGGGGCAGGGGGAGACCCAGTACTTC
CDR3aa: CASSPWGQGETQYF

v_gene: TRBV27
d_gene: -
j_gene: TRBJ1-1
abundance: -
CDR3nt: TGTGCCAGCAGTTTATCGACGGGGGTTTTGGCTGAAGCTTTCTTT
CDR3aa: CASSLSTGVLAEAFF

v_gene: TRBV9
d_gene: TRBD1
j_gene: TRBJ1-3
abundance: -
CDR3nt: TGTGCCAGCAGCGTTGCGGGACAGGGGGCAAACACCATATATTTT
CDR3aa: CASSVAGQGANTIYF

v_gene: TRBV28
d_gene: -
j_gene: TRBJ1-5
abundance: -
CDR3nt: TGTGCCAGCAGAGCCGGGCCCCAAAACCCCCGGGGGCCCCAGCATTTT
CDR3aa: CASRAGPQNPRGPQHF

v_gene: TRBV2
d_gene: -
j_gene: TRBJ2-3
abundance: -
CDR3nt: TGTGCCAGCAGACCAGTGGGAGATACGCAGTATTTT
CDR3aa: CASRPVGDTQYF

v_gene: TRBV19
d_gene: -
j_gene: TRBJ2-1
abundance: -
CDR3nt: TGTGCCAGTAGTATAGCTGGGACTCCGAGCTCCTACAATGAGCAGTTCTTC
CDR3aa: CASSIAGTPSSYNEQFF

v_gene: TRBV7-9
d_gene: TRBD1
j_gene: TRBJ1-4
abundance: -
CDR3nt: TGTGCCAGCAGCTTTGAGGGGGACAGTATAAATGAAAAACTGTTTTTT
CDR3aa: CASSFEGDSINEKLFF

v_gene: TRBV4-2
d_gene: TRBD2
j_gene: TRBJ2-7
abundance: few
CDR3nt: TGTGCCAGCAGCCAAGGACTAGCGGGAGGGTACGAGCAGTACTTC
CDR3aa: CASSQGLAGGYEQYF

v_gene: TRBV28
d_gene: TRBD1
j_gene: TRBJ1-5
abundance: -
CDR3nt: TGTGCCAGCAGCTATACAGGGGTGAATCAGCCCCAGCATTTT
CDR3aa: CASSYTGVNQPQHF

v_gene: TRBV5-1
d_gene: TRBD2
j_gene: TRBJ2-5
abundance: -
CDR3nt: TGCGCCAGCAGCTTGGGGCTAGCGGGAGGGTCTGAGACCCAGTACTTC
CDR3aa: CASSLGLAGGSETQYF

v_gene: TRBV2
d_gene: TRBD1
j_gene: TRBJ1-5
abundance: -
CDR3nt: TGTGCCAGCAGTGAGGACAGGGTGGTAGGTAATCAGCCCCAGCATTTT
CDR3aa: CASSEDRVVGNQPQHF

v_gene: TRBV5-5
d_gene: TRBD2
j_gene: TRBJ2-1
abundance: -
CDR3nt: TGTGCCAGCAGCTTAGCGGGAGGGTTCGATGAGCAGTTCTTC
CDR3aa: CASSLAGGFDEQFF

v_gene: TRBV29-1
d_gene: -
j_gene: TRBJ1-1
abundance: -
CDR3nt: TGCAGCGGCCTACAGGGTATGAACACTGAAGCTTTCTTT
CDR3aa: CSGLQGMNTEAFF

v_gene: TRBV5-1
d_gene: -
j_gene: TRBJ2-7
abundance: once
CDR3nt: TGCGCCAGCAGCCCAGGGGTCCCCTACGAGCAGTACTTC
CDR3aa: CASSPGVPYEQYF

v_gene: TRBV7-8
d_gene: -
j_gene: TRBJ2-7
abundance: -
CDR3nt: TGTGCCAGCAGCTTAGCGAGGATCTCCTACGAGCAGTACTTC
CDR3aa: CASSLARISYEQYF

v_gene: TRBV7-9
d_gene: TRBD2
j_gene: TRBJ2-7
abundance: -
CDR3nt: TGTGCCAGCACCCCCCGGACTAGCGCCTACGAGCAGTACTTC
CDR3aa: CASTPRTSAYEQYF

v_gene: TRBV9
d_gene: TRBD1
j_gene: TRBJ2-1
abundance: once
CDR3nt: TGTGCCAGCAGCGCATCCGGGACAGCCTACAATGAGCAGTTCTTC
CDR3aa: CASSASGTAYNEQFF

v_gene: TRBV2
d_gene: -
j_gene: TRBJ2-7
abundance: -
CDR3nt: TGTGCCAGCATGGGGGCTCCCTACGAGCAGTACTTC
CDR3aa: CASMGAPYEQYF

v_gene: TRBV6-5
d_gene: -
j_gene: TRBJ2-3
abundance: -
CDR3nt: TGTGCCACGAACCGCGGCGCCAGCACAGATACGCAGTATTTT
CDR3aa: CATNRGASTDTQYF

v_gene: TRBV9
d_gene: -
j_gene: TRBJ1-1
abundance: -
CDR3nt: TGTGCCAGCAGCGTAAGGGGCGATAGGACTGAAGCTTTCTTT
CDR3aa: CASSVRGDRTEAFF

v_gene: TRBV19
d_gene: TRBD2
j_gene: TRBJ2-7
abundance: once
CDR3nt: TGTGCCAGTAGTATTGGCGCGGGAGGGTCCTACGAGCAGTACTTC
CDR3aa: CASSIGAGGSYEQYF

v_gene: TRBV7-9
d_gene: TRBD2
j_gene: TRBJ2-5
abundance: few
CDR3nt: TGTGCCAGCAGGCCTAGCGGGTTCTTAGAGACCCAGTACTTC
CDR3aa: CASRPSGFLETQYF

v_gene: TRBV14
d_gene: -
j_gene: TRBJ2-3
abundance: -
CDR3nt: TGTGCCAGCAGCCTCCGAGGAGCAGATACGCAGTATTTT
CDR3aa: CASSLRGADTQYF

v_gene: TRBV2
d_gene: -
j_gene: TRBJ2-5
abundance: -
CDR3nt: TGTGCCAGCGCGACCTACCAAGAGACCCAGTACTTC
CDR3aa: CASATYQETQYF

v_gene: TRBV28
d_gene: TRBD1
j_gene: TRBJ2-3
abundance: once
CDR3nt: TGTGCCAGCAGTTTAGGACAGGGCACAGATACGCAGTATTTT
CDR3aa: CASSLGQGTDTQYF

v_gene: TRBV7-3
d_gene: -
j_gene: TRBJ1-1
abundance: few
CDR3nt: TGTGCCAGCAGCTTTGGACGAAACACTGAAGCTTTCTTT
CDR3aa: CASSFGRNTEAFF

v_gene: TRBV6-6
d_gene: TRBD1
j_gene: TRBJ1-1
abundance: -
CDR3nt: TGTGCCAGCAGTTACTCCGGGCAGGGGGCTAGTGAAGCTTTCTTT
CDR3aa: CASSYSGQGASEAFF

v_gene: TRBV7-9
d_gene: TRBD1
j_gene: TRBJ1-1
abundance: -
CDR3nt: TGTGCCAGCAGCTTCCCCCGGGGGACAGGGATCACTGAAGCTTTCTTT
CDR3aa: CASSFPRGTGITEAFF

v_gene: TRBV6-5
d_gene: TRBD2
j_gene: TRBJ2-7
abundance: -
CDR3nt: TGTGCCAGCAGCCCCAGCGGGAATCCCTACGAGCAGTACTTC
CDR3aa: CASSPSGNPYEQYF